The rows below give T cell receptor beta chains drawn from one sample of a study of T cells in Graves' hyperthyroidism and ophthalmopathy. TCRdb re-analysed the multiplex PCR reads in MiXCR, keeping a single row per CDR3 protein. The data show roughly 35,000 distinct CDR3 sequences, 52% seen once. The sample was blood. The receptor set was obtained from a woman in her forties with Graves' ophthalmopathy. Each CDR3 is given with its conserved first and last residue. The listing skips clone size in some rows; elsewhere it reads once, few, many or a size class.

v_call	j_call	clone_size	cdr3_aa
TRBV20-1	TRBJ1-3	many	CSAPSPTLSGNTIYF
TRBV20-1	TRBJ2-2	.	CSASDPGTGSAGELFF
TRBV20-1	TRBJ2-5	many	CSARKGPAGGGETQYF
TRBV29-1	TRBJ2-7	.	CSVGDRLILYEQYF
TRBV7-2	TRBJ1-1	.	CASSYLGGTEAFF
TRBV7-3	.	.	CASSLTQGETQYF
TRBV11-2	TRBJ1-1	many	CASSLEQGADTEAFF
TRBV7-6	TRBJ2-2	.	CASSFEADGTGELFF
TRBV19	TRBJ1-1	.	CASSDRLTDTQYFGPGTEAFF
TRBV9	TRBJ1-2	once	CASSVGYRTGAANYGYTF
TRBV7-6	TRBJ1-4	.	CASISRVWWKLFF
TRBV5-6	TRBJ2-3	many	CASSLAWNTDTQYF
TRBV2	TRBJ2-1	many	CASSRGQVSSYNEQFF
TRBV24-1	TRBJ2-1	many	CATSDSGRGGYSEQFF
TRBV7-9	TRBJ2-3	many	CASSPGLALNTQYF
TRBV20-1	TRBJ2-3	.	CSARTNSYTDTQYF
TRBV20-1	TRBJ1-1	many	CSALRGQNTEAFF
TRBV28	TRBJ2-7	few	CASSIFEAGGDEQYF
TRBV9	TRBJ2-5	.	CASSVGGGKETQYF
TRBV12-3/TRBV12-4	TRBJ2-7	many	CASSFGVGEQYF
TRBV19	TRBJ1-2	.	CASKPTGTEGGYTF
TRBV4-1	TRBJ2-7	many	CASSQEVTGTYEQYF
TRBV9	TRBJ2-1	.	CASSVGIPSVYNEQFF
TRBV7-2	TRBJ2-1	.	CASSQGGTWGEQFF